These 22 T cell receptor beta chains were sequenced from one sample in a study of blood T cell repertoires in COVID-19. Repertoires were generated with immunoSEQ multiplex PCR, while TCRdb's copy carries only in-frame clones and drops some. The repertoire holds approximately 250,000 clones, with 86% as singletons. The sample consisted of peripheral blood. The receptors were gathered from a man younger than 35 with active or convalescent COVID-19.

The genes are TRBV29-1 and TRBJ1-1, with D perhaps matching TRBD1 (5 bases). CDR1 SQVTM and CDR2 ANQGSEA come from the germline V gene. CDR3 length: 13 residues. V gave up 2 bases and J gave up 8 bases, with 15 bases separating them. CDR3 bases: TGCAGCGTTGAAAAAGGGACTTCAACCGAAGCTTTCTTT. Protein sequence: CSVEKGTSTEAFF. Complete variable domain (other parts from reference TRBV29-1 and TRBJ1-1): SAVISQKPSRDICQRGTSLTIQCQVDSQVTMMFWYRQQPGQSLTLIATANQGSEATYESGFVIDKFPISRPNLTFSTLTVSNMSPEDSSIYLCSVEKGTSTEAFFGQGTRLTVV.

The CDR3 DNA reads as TGTGCCAGCAGCGTCGGGACAGGTTTACACCTGGATAATTCACCCCTCCACTTT. Amino acid sequence: CASSVGTGLHLDNSPLHF. The rearrangement uses TRBV9 and TRBJ1-6, with 8 bases fitting TRBD1. From germline, CDR1 is SGDLS and CDR2 YYNGEE. There are 18 residues in the CDR3. Germline trimming cut 2 bases from V and 5 bases from J; bases unmatched to any gene: 12.

The sample holds a few counts of this clone. V is TRBV10-2 and J is TRBJ1-6, with D unclear. The CDR3 is 16 residues long. Germline V gene lookup returns CDR1 WSHSY and CDR2 SAAADI. Trimming removed 1 base from V and 7 bases from J, with 14 bases in between. CDR3 coding DNA: TGCGCCAGCAGTGAGTTGGGTCACAGCCTCAATTCACCCCTCCACTTT. This codes for CASSELGHSLNSPLHF.

The chain employs TRBV30 and TRBJ1-2; D remains unclear. V lost 2 bases to trimming and J lost 8 bases, with 15 bases between them. The CDR3 sequence is 13 residues long. CDR1 and CDR2 (germline): GTSNPN, SVGIG (reference sequence). CDR3 sequence: CAWSRSRDTGYTF. The DNA of the CDR3 is TGTGCCTGGAGTAGGTCTCGGGATACGGGCTACACCTTC. Complete variable domain (other parts from reference TRBV30 and TRBJ1-2): SQTIHQWPATLVQPVGSPLSLECTVEGTSNPNLYWYRQAAGRGLQLLFYSVGIGQISSEVPQNLSASRPQDRQFILSSKKLLLSDSGFYLCAWSRSRDTGYTFGSGTRLTVV.

This chain connects TRBV4-1 to TRBJ1-1; D remains ambiguous. V dropped 1 base and J dropped 5 bases, with 14 bases sitting between them. This CDR3 comprises 15 residues. Germline V lookup: CDR1 MGHRA, CDR2 YSYEKL. CDR3 residues: CASSQGLPGGTEAFF. The CDR3 nucleotides are TGCGCCAGCAGCCAAGGGCTCCCAGGTGGAACTGAAGCTTTCTTT.

The genes are TRBV29-1 and TRBJ1-1; TRBD1 is a possible D gene (5 bases). CDR1 SQVTM and CDR2 ANQGSEA come from the germline V gene. The CDR3 length is 12 residues. Trimming shortened V by 2 bases and J by 4 bases, and 8 bases separated the two germline ends. The DNA for the CDR3 is TGCAGCGTTGAACCGGGGGGCACTGAAGCTTTCTTT. Amino acid sequence: CSVEPGGTEAFF.

The rearrangement joins TRBV30 to TRBJ2-7; no definite D call. The CDR3 contains 13 residues. Trimming shortened V by 4 bases and J by 4 bases, and 14 bases separated the two germline ends. The germline CDR1 and CDR2 sequences are GTSNPN and SVGIG (reference sequence). CDR3 nucleotides: TGTGCCTGGACAGTAGGCGGTGGATACGAGCAGTACTTC. Translation: CAWTVGGGYEQYF.

The rearrangement joins TRBV11-2 to TRBJ2-7; possible D gene TRBD1, 6 bases. The germline V and J ends were trimmed by 5 bases and 2 bases, with 22 bases remaining between them. The CDR3 has 17 residues. Germline V gene data show CDR1 as SGHAT and CDR2 as FQNNGV. The CDR3 DNA is TGTGCCAGCAGCCCAATAGCGCGGTCAGGGGAACCCTACGAGCAGTACTTC. Amino acid sequence: CASSPIARSGEPYEQYF.

The table lists this clone with a count of one. V and J are TRBV9 and TRBJ2-1; 10 bases match TRBD2. The CDR3 covers 16 residues. Germline assignment: CDR1 SGDLS and CDR2 YYNGEE. The ends lost 0 bases at V and 10 bases at J; junction bases unmatched: 10. The CDR3 loop is CASSVGTSSGGLEQFF. In nucleotides, the CDR3 is TGTGCCAGCAGCGTAGGGACTTCTAGCGGGGGTTTGGAGCAGTTCTTC.

The J gene is TRBJ2-2, the V gene TRBV25-1, with D tentatively TRBD1 (5 bases). Germline CDR1 reads MGHDK; CDR2 reads SYGVNS. The V end lost 4 bases, the J end lost 0 bases, and 12 bases lay between the germline ends. There are 16 residues in the CDR3. CDR3 in DNA: TGTGCCAGCAGTGGGCAGGGATCAACGAACACCGGGGAGCTGTTTTTT. This gives the protein CASSGQGSTNTGELFF.

The rearrangement uses TRBV14 and TRBJ2-4; a weak D match, TRBD2 (7 bases). V was trimmed by 1 base and J by 6 bases, leaving 10 bases between them. The CDR3 loop spans 14 amino acids. CDR1 SGHDN and CDR2 FVKESK come from the germline V gene. The CDR3 DNA reads as TGTGCCAGCAGCCAAGCTGCGGGGGCAAACATTCAGTACTTC. Amino acid sequence: CASSQAAGANIQYF.

The chain combines TRBV2 with TRBJ2-1; TRBD2 aligns across 9 bases. Per germline, CDR1 SNHLY and CDR2 FYNNEI. The CDR3 runs 13 residues. V shed 8 bases and J 10 bases; nucleotides not matched to a gene: 9. The CDR3 DNA reads TGTGCCAGCCTCCTAGCGGGACTTCAGGAGCAGTTCTTC. Amino acids: CASLLAGLQEQFF.

This clone was seen just once. The chain is built from TRBV5-1 and TRBJ2-2; D remains ambiguous. V dropped 5 bases and J dropped 2 bases, with 19 bases sitting between them. The CDR3 contains 17 residues. Germline CDR1 reads SGHRS; CDR2 reads YFSETQ. The CDR3 is CASSQQTGFFNTGELFF. The CDR3 coding sequence is TGCGCCAGCAGTCAACAAACCGGGTTCTTTAACACCGGGGAGCTGTTTTTT. Full variable domain (outside the CDR3, taken from reference TRBV5-1 and TRBJ2-2): KAGVTQTPRYLIKTRGQQVTLSCSPISGHRSVSWYQQTPGQGLQFLFEYFSETQRNKGNFPGRFSGRQFSNSRSEMNVSTLELGDSALYLCASSQQTGFFNTGELFFGEGSRLTVL.

J is TRBJ1-2 and V is TRBV14, with a possible D match to TRBD1 (5 bases). CDR1 and CDR2 from the germline V gene are SGHDN and FVKESK. CDR3 length: 15 residues. With 0 bases removed from V and 7 bases from J, the gap between germline ends came to 15 bases. The CDR3 sequence is CASSQEVPAGIGYTF. As DNA, the CDR3 is TGTGCCAGCAGCCAAGAAGTACCGGCAGGGATTGGCTACACCTTC.

The chain employs TRBV9 and TRBJ2-5; a weak D match, TRBD2 (6 bases). This CDR3 comprises 14 residues. Trimming took 3 bases from V and 5 from J, leaving 14 bases between them. Germline V lookup: CDR1 SGDLS, CDR2 YYNGEE. The CDR3 DNA reads as TGTGCCAGCAGCGGGGACTGGGGGGAGGAGACCCAGTACTTC. It specifies CASSGDWGEETQYF.

V is TRBV25-1 and J is TRBJ1-2; the D is unclear. The germline V gene encodes CDR1 MGHDK and CDR2 SYGVNS. CDR3 size: 13 residues. Trimming pared 7 bases from V and 1 base from J, leaving 10 bases between. The CDR3 spells CASTRDFNYGYTF. Written as DNA, the CDR3 is TGTGCCAGCACCCGGGATTTTAACTATGGCTACACCTTC.

V gene TRBV9 combines with J gene TRBJ2-1; 8 bases line up with TRBD2. The CDR3 sequence is 14 residues long. The J segment lost 2 bases and the V segment lost 2 bases, leaving 0 bases of the junction unmatched. Germline lookup yields CDR1 SGDLS and CDR2 YYNGEE. CDR3 protein: CASSVGGAYNEQFF. In DNA, the CDR3 is TGTGCCAGCAGCGTCGGGGGGGCCTACAATGAGCAGTTCTTC.

The genes are TRBV6-5 and TRBJ1-5, with 7 positions matching TRBD1. The CDR3 covers 14 residues. Trimming took 4 bases from V and 6 from J; bases not matched to a gene: 6. Germline CDR1 reads MNHEY; CDR2 reads SVGAGI. As DNA, the CDR3 is TGTGCCAGCAGTTCCCAGGGGGTTGGTCAGCCCCAGCATTTT. This gives the protein CASSSQGVGQPQHF.

The V call is TRBV7-9, the J call TRBJ1-2, with no clear D. V lost 2 bases, J lost 5 bases, and 6 bases lay in between. Germline V gene sequence: CDR1 SEHNR, CDR2 FQNEAQ (reference sequence). This CDR3 has 12 amino acids. The CDR3 here is CASSLTTYGYTF. The CDR3 nucleotides read TGTGCCAGCAGCTTAACGACTTATGGCTACACCTTC.

The genes are TRBV3-1 (or the pseudogene TRBV3-2) and TRBJ2-7, with TRBD2 identical over 8 bases. J was trimmed by 6 bases and V by 1 base; bases with no gene match: 5. Per the germline V gene, CDR1 is LGHDT and CDR2 is YNNKEL (reference sequence). The CDR3 runs to 14 residues. CDR3 bases: TGTGCCAGCAGCCAAGCGGGGGGGCTGGGCGAGCAGTACTTC. Translation gives CASSQAGGLGEQYF.

This rearrangement joins TRBV7-6 to TRBJ1-3; 7 bases line up with TRBD1. The CDR3 has 18 amino acids. The trim removed 0 bases at V and 4 bases at J, leaving 12 bases unmatched. Germline assignment: CDR1 SGHVS and CDR2 FNYEAQ. This chain's CDR3 is CASSLAPTGSAQGNTIYF. CDR3 in DNA: TGTGCCAGCAGCTTAGCACCGACAGGGAGCGCGCAGGGAAACACCATATATTTT.

This chain uses TRBV18 with TRBJ2-7, with a tentative D call TRBD1 (6 bases). The germline CDR1 and CDR2 sequences are KGHSH and LQKENI. The CDR3 contains 14 residues. Trimming cost V 3 bases and J 5 bases, with 14 bases left between them. CDR3 loop: CASSPDRARDEQYF. The CDR3 nucleotides are TGTGCCAGCTCACCGGACAGAGCGAGGGACGAGCAGTACTTC.